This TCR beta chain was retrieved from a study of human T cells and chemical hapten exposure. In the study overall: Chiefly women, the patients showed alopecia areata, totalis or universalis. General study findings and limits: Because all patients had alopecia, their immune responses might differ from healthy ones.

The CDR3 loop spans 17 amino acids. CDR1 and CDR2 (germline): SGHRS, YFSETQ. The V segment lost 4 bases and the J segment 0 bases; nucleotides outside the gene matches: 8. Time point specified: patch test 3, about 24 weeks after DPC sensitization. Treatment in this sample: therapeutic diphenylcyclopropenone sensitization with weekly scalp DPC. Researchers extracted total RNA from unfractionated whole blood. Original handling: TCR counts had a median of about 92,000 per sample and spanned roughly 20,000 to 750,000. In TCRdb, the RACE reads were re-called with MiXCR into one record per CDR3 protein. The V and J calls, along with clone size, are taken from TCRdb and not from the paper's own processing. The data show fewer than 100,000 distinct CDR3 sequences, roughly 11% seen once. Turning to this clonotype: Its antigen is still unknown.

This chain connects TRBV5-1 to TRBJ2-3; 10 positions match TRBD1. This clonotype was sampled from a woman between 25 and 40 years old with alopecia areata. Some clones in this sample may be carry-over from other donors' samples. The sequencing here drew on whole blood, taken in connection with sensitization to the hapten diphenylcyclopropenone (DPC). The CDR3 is CASSKTGGERSTDTQYF. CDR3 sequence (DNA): TGCGCCAGCAGCAAGACAGGGGGCGAGAGAAGCACAGATACGCAGTATTTT.